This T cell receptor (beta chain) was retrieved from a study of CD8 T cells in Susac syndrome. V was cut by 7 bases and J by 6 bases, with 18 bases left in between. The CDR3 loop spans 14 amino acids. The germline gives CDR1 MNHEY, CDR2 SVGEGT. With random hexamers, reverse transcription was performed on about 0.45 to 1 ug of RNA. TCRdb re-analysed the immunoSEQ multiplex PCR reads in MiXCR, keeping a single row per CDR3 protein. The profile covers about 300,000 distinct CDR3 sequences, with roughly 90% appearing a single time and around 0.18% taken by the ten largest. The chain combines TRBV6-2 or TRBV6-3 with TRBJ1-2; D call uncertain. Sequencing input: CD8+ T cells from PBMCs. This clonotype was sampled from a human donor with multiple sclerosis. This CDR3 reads CASTPREVWNGYTF. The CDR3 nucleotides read TGTGCCAGCACCCCGAGGGAGGTCTGGAATGGCTACACCTTC.